The 4 T cell receptor beta chains reported below all come from one sample, sequenced in a study of cytomegalovirus exposure and HLA in healthy donors. PCR employed 60 Vbeta and 13 Jbeta primers. Sequenced by immunoSEQ multiplex PCR; TCRdb stores in-frame clones only, minus some. Altogether fewer than 150,000 clones are present, approximately 80% being singletons, with the ten largest covering around 1.2%. Sequenced input: PBMCs. The receptor source for this set is a middle-aged man in good health and CMV-seronegative.

The chain combines TRBV7-8 with TRBJ2-3, with 7 bases lining up with TRBD1. CDR3 size: 17 residues. Per the germline V gene, CDR1 is SGHVS and CDR2 is FQNEAQ. V shed 2 bases and J 0 bases; nucleotides not matched to a gene: 8. This chain's CDR3 is CASSLPNDRASTDTQYF. The CDR3 nucleotides read TGTGCCAGCAGCTTACCGAATGACAGGGCTAGCACAGATACGCAGTATTTT.

CDR3 residues: CASRLLRDTSYEQYF. DNA of the CDR3: TGTGCCAGCAGACTCCTCCGGGACACTAGCTACGAGCAGTACTTC. The chain has TRBV6-1 and TRBJ2-7, with D maybe TRBD1 (6 bases). CDR1 is MNHNS and CDR2 is SASEGT in the germline V gene. There are 15 residues in the CDR3. Trimming left V 6 bases short and J 3 bases short, with 18 bases between.

The gene calls are TRBV30 and TRBJ2-7, with a possible D match to TRBD2 (6 bases). V was clipped by 3 bases and J by 1 base, with 13 bases between them. The CDR3 loop spans 14 amino acids. From germline, CDR1 is GTSNPN and CDR2 SVGIG (reference sequence). The CDR3, as DNA: TGTGCCTGGAGATCCGGGAGCTGGTCCTACGAGCAGTACTTC. This codes for CAWRSGSWSYEQYF.

The chain employs TRBV27 and TRBJ1-2; 9 bases agree with TRBD1. The length of the CDR3 is 14 residues. Looked up from germline, CDR1 is MNHEY and CDR2 is SMNVEV (reference sequence). V was pared by 4 bases and J by 6 bases, with 6 bases of the junction left unmatched. CDR3 sequence reads: CASSYGQGLNGYTF. In DNA form, the CDR3 reads TGTGCCAGCAGTTACGGACAGGGGCTAAATGGCTACACCTTC.